The 32 T cell receptor beta chains presented below share a single source sample, sequenced in a study of T cell repertoires in cytomegalovirus infection. Each CDR3 protein gets one entry after TCRdb re-called the reads with MiXCR. The table records roughly 630,000 distinct CDR3 sequences, approximately 25% of them present only once. The sample consisted of CD8+ T cells from PBMCs. The receptors stem from a human donor in good health (CMV status not recorded). Some clones in this sample may be carry-over from other donors' samples.

The sample holds a few counts of this clonotype. The chain joins TRBV29-1 to TRBJ2-1; 12 nucleotides match TRBD2. The CDR3 is made up of 16 amino acids. Trimming removed 6 bases from V and 0 bases from J; junction bases left unmatched: 6. The V gene's germline CDR1 is SQVTM and CDR2 ANQGSEA. The CDR3 nucleotides are TGCAGCGTCCTCGGACTAGCGGGGAGCTCCTACAATGAGCAGTTCTTC. Residues: CSVLGLAGSSYNEQFF.

This clonotype occurred many times. The rearrangement uses TRBV6-1 and TRBJ2-1, with D possibly being TRBD1 (6 bases). V lost 6 bases and J 2 bases, leaving 14 bases between the germline ends. The CDR3 totals 15 residues. Germline V gene sequence: CDR1 MNHNS, CDR2 SASEGT. CDR3 amino acids: CASSTRGGPYNEQFF. The CDR3, as DNA: TGTGCCAGCAGCACCAGAGGGGGACCCTACAATGAGCAGTTCTTC.

The V call is TRBV20-1, the J call TRBJ2-4; tentatively, D is TRBD2 (6 bases). V gave up 2 bases and J gave up 11 bases, with 16 bases separating them. Germline V gene lookup returns CDR1 DFQATT and CDR2 SNEGSKA (reference sequence). The CDR3 is made up of 13 amino acids. As DNA, the CDR3 is TGCAGTGCTAGACTCCGGGGGAATGTTGTTCAGTACTTC. Translating it yields CSARLRGNVVQYF.

This chain links TRBV29-1 with TRBJ2-1, with a possible D match to TRBD1 (6 bases). The CDR3 covers 13 residues. The V and J ends lost 8 bases and 6 bases respectively, with 17 bases between them. The germline V gene has CDR1 SQVTM and CDR2 ANQGSEA. The DNA for the CDR3 is TGCAGCACCTACAGGGACCTCGTCAATGAGCAGTTCTTC. Residues: CSTYRDLVNEQFF.

This clonotype was seen a few times. The chain carries TRBV3-1 and TRBJ1-2; 7 positions agree with TRBD1. The junction had 11 bases not matched to a gene; V was cut back by 4 bases and J by 6 bases. The CDR3 is 15 amino acids. Germline CDR1 and CDR2: LGHDT and YNNKEL (reference sequence). CDR3 protein: CASSPTGDWSDGYTF. DNA of the CDR3: TGTGCCAGCAGCCCCACAGGGGACTGGAGCGATGGCTACACCTTC.

V gene TRBV2 combines with J gene TRBJ2-1; D perhaps matches TRBD1 (6 bases). CDR1 SNHLY and CDR2 FYNNEI come from the germline V gene. This CDR3 spans 15 amino acids. V gave up 5 bases and J gave up 8 bases, with 19 bases separating them. The CDR3: CASSTGTRPYYEQFF. Written as DNA, the CDR3 is TGTGCCAGCAGTACCGGGACAAGGCCCTATTATGAGCAGTTCTTC.

This sequence joins TRBV7-9 and TRBJ2-7; tentative D call: TRBD1 (6 bases). Trimming took 5 bases from V and 2 from J, leaving 25 bases between them. CDR1 is SEHNR, CDR2 FQNEAQ, per germline (reference sequence). The CDR3 is 18 residues long. CDR3 DNA: TGTGCCAGCAGCGAAGCCCCGAACAGGGTCGTCGACACCTACGAGCAGTACTTC. It encodes CASSEAPNRVVDTYEQYF.

The CDR3 coding sequence is TGTGCCAGCAGTTACTCGATGGGGAACTATGGCTACACCTTC. Protein product: CASSYSMGNYGYTF. This chain connects TRBV6-8 to TRBJ1-2; no reliable D call. The CDR3 contains 14 residues. Trimming took 0 bases from V and 2 from J, leaving 7 bases between them. CDR1 is MNHGY and CDR2 is SAAAGT in the germline V gene.

The chain combines TRBV12-3 or TRBV12-4 with TRBJ2-1; possibly TRBD2 for D (6 bases). CDR3 length: 14 residues. V shed 6 bases and J shed 7 bases, with 16 bases lying between them. CDR3: CASSWDLGPNEQFF. The CDR3 DNA follows: TGTGCCAGCAGCTGGGACTTGGGACCAAATGAGCAGTTCTTC.

This clonotype was counted only a few times. Here the CDR3 reads CSARDPGQLETQYF. The CDR3 DNA is TGCAGTGCTAGAGATCCCGGACAGTTAGAGACCCAGTACTTC. The rearrangement joins TRBV20-1 to TRBJ2-5; D is perhaps TRBD1 (6 bases). CDR1 and CDR2 from the germline V gene are DFQATT and SNEGSKA (reference sequence). Between the trimmed V and J ends, which lost 0 bases and 4 bases, there was a span of 12 bases. The CDR3 extends over 14 amino acids.

The CDR3 DNA sequence: TGTGCCAGCAGGGGGGAGACAGGCCCCTATGGAAACACCATATATTTT. It is translated as CASRGETGPYGNTIYF. The chain is built from TRBV7-2 and TRBJ1-3, with a possible D match to TRBD1 (6 bases). Trimming stripped 6 bases from V and 3 bases from J, with 18 bases between. The CDR3 loop spans 16 amino acids. CDR1 is SGHTA and CDR2 is FQGNSA in the germline V gene. Full variable domain (outside the CDR3, taken from reference TRBV7-2 and TRBJ1-3): GAGVSQSPSNKVTEKGKDVELRCDPISGHTALYWYRQSLGQGLEFLIYFQGNSAPDKSGLPSDRFSAERTGGSVSTLTIQRTQQEDSAVYLCASRGETGPYGNTIYFGEGSWLTVV.

At least ten counts were recorded for this clonotype. V usage is TRBV7-2 and J usage is TRBJ2-7; 13 bases fit TRBD2. V trimming: 5 bases; J trimming: 1 base; junction bases outside the gene matches: 2. Germline CDR1 SGHTA, CDR2 FQGNSA. The CDR3 length is 15 residues. The DNA for the CDR3 is TGTGCCAGCAGCGAGGGACTAGCGGGGTCCTACGAGCAGTACGTC. It encodes CASSEGLAGSYEQYV.

This clonotype came up many times. The chain joins TRBV28 to TRBJ1-1; D is unresolved. Between the trimmed V and J ends, which lost 4 bases and 0 bases, there was a span of 18 bases. Germline V gives CDR1 MDHEN, CDR2 SYDVKM. The CDR3 runs 17 residues. CDR3 protein: CASSSAVISEMNTEAFF. The CDR3 DNA is TGTGCCAGCAGTTCCGCCGTAATTTCCGAAATGAACACTGAAGCTTTCTTT.

The sample holds a few counts of this clonotype. The chain combines TRBV4-1 with TRBJ1-4, with 7 positions matching TRBD1. Trimming removed 11 bases from V and 4 bases from J; junction bases left unmatched: 7. Germline lookup yields CDR1 MGHRA and CDR2 YSYEKL. The CDR3 is 13 residues long. The CDR3 region has the DNA TGCGCCGGAGCGGACAGGCTTAATGAAAAACTGTTTTTT. Translation: CAGADRLNEKLFF.

The rearrangement joins TRBV29-1 to TRBJ1-2; D is unresolved. CDR3 size: 12 residues. Germline-derived CDR1 and CDR2 are SQVTM and ANQGSEA. V was pared by 4 bases and J by 9 bases, with 15 bases between. CDR3 nucleotide sequence: TGCAGCGTTGTTAGTACTGGCCAAAGCTACACCTTC. This encodes CSVVSTGQSYTF.

This clonotype has ten or more counts. The chain couples TRBV7-9 to TRBJ1-2; perhaps TRBD1 as D (6 bases). Germline lookup yields CDR1 SEHNR and CDR2 FQNEAQ (reference sequence). Trimming cost V 1 base and J 6 bases, with 9 bases left between them. The CDR3 loop spans 13 amino acids. The CDR3 protein is CASSLGRGNGYTF. In DNA form, the CDR3 reads TGTGCCAGCAGCTTAGGCAGGGGTAATGGCTACACCTTC.

CDR3 in DNA: TGTGCCAGCAGTTTGCTGGGGGGAGGGTCCGCGCAGTATTTT. Residues: CASSLLGGGSAQYF. The genes are TRBV28 and TRBJ2-3; 7 bases agree with TRBD2. Germline V gene sequence: CDR1 MDHEN, CDR2 SYDVKM. V shed 3 bases, J shed 10 bases, and the junction held 10 bases outside the gene matches. This CDR3 contains 14 residues.

The chain carries TRBV5-6 and TRBJ2-2; 7 bases fit TRBD2. This CDR3 is built from 15 residues. Germline V CDR1 and CDR2: SGHDT, YYEEEE. V shed 4 bases, J shed 4 bases, and the junction held 7 bases outside the gene matches. As DNA, the CDR3 is TGTGCCAGCAGCATGGGGGGGGGAATCACCGGGGAGCTGTTTTTT. Translated: CASSMGGGITGELFF.

This clonotype has a handful of counts. The chain uses TRBV7-9 and TRBJ1-4; perhaps TRBD1 as D (6 bases). CDR1 is SEHNR and CDR2 is FQNEAQ in the germline V gene (reference sequence). V gave up 6 bases and J gave up 8 bases, with 19 bases separating them. This CDR3 spans 15 amino acids. The CDR3 reads CASSTTTGIYEKLFF. The CDR3 DNA sequence: TGTGCCAGCAGTACTACTACAGGGATCTACGAAAAACTGTTTTTT.

This chain uses TRBV28 with TRBJ2-7; 8 bases agree with TRBD1. From germline, CDR1 is MDHEN and CDR2 SYDVKM. The V gene end was trimmed by 5 bases and the J gene end by 3 bases; junction bases not matched to a gene: 3. The CDR3 consists of 13 residues. The CDR3 DNA is TGTGCCAGCAGTGGACAGGGCGGCTACGAGCAGTACGTC. It specifies CASSGQGGYEQYV.

There are a few counts of this clonotype. The chain employs TRBV29-1 and TRBJ2-4, with D possibly being TRBD1 (6 bases). With 7 bases removed from V and 9 bases from J, the gap between germline ends came to 19 bases. The germline CDR1 and CDR2 sequences are SQVTM and ANQGSEA. The CDR3 runs 13 residues. CDR3 in DNA: TGCAGCGGGGCCGGGACACCCTCTGGCATTCAGTACTTC. Translating it yields CSGAGTPSGIQYF.

This clonotype was seen many times. The J gene is TRBJ2-7, the V gene TRBV7-9; TRBD1 aligns across 9 bases. The trim removed 4 bases at V and 9 bases at J, leaving 10 bases unmatched. CDR1 and CDR2 from the germline V gene are SEHNR and FQNEAQ (reference sequence). This CDR3 contains 14 residues. CDR3 region: CASSSRRDREVQYV. The CDR3 DNA sequence: TGTGCCAGCAGCTCCCGCCGGGACAGGGAGGTGCAGTACGTC.

This clonotype was observed at least ten times. The rearrangement uses TRBV7-6 and TRBJ2-7; D is possibly TRBD2 (6 bases). V was cut by 5 bases and J by 0 bases, with 17 bases left in between. This CDR3 is 16 amino acids long. Germline CDR1 SGHVS, CDR2 FNYEAQ. The chain's CDR3 is CASSTRGGENSYEQYF. The CDR3 DNA sequence: TGTGCCAGCAGCACCCGTGGCGGGGAGAACTCCTACGAGCAGTACTTC.

This clonotype was counted many times. The rearrangement joins TRBV7-8 to TRBJ2-3; 12 positions agree with TRBD2. From germline, CDR1 is SGHVS and CDR2 FQNEAQ. The junction had 2 bases not matched to a gene; V was cut back by 1 base and J by 3 bases. This CDR3 spans 16 amino acids. The CDR3 sequence is CASSLELAGGTDTQYF. CDR3 coding DNA: TGTGCCAGCAGCTTAGAACTAGCGGGGGGAACAGATACGCAGTATTTT.

The J gene is TRBJ2-7, the V gene TRBV19; 10 bases are shared with TRBD1. The CDR3 is made up of 12 amino acids. Germline V gene data show CDR1 as LNHDA and CDR2 as SQIVND (reference sequence). V trimming: 10 bases; J trimming: 6 bases; junction bases outside the gene matches: 6. The CDR3 bases are TGTGCCACCGGGACAGGGGAATCCGAGCAGTACTTC. The encoded protein is CATGTGESEQYF.

In this sample, this clonotype turned up many times. This chain joins TRBV7-8 and TRBJ2-7, with D perhaps TRBD1 (6 bases). This CDR3 comprises 13 residues. With 5 bases removed from V and 1 base from J, the gap between germline ends came to 9 bases. Germline values: CDR1 SGHVS, CDR2 FQNEAQ. This CDR3 is CASSLDSSYEQYV. The CDR3 DNA sequence: TGTGCCAGCAGCCTGGACAGTTCCTACGAGCAGTACGTC.

The genes are TRBV6-5 and TRBJ1-1; 7 nucleotides match TRBD1. The CDR3 runs to 13 residues. V dropped 6 bases and J dropped 3; count of bases not matched to a gene: 4. Germline V lookup: CDR1 MNHEY, CDR2 SVGAGI. This CDR3 reads CASSQGQHTEAFF. In nucleotides, the CDR3 is TGTGCCAGCAGCCAGGGACAGCACACTGAAGCTTTCTTT.

This clonotype was seen many times. This chain connects TRBV6-2 or TRBV6-3 to TRBJ2-4; tentative D call: TRBD2 (6 bases). From germline, CDR1 is MNHEY and CDR2 SVGEGT. V gave up 5 bases and J gave up 0 bases, with 8 bases separating them. This CDR3 comprises 14 residues. The CDR3 coding sequence is TGTGCCAGCAGTCGGGGGATAGCCAAAAACATTCAGTACTTC. Translated: CASSRGIAKNIQYF.

This clonotype turned up a few times. This rearrangement joins TRBV28 to TRBJ1-2; TRBD1 matches at 8 bases. The CDR3 length is 17 residues. V lost 5 bases and J lost 5; bases outside the gene matches: 16. In germline, CDR1 is MDHEN, CDR2 SYDVKM. The CDR3 protein is CASSRSLIQGVNYGYTF. The CDR3 nucleotides read TGTGCCAGCAGTCGCTCATTAATACAGGGGGTTAATTATGGCTACACCTTC.

This clonotype is a singleton in its sample. The chain joins TRBV20-1 to TRBJ2-1; possibly TRBD2 for D (6 bases). CDR3 length: 15 amino acids. Germline assignment: CDR1 DFQATT and CDR2 SNEGSKA (reference sequence). Trimming took off 4 bases at V and 0 bases at J, with 13 bases between the two ends. For the CDR3, the DNA is TGCAGTGCTACGGCGGGGATCAGCTCCTACAATGAGCAGTTCTTC. Translating it yields CSATAGISSYNEQFF.

This clonotype showed up many times. The chain couples TRBV7-2 to TRBJ2-4; D ambiguous. CDR1 SGHTA and CDR2 FQGNSA come from the germline V gene. With 5 bases removed from V and 0 bases from J, the gap between germline ends came to 11 bases. There are 15 residues in the CDR3. Written as DNA, the CDR3 is TGTGCCAGCAGCCCCCCACAAGAAGCCAAAAACATTCAGTACTTC. The encoded protein is CASSPPQEAKNIQYF.

The genes are TRBV2 and TRBJ2-1, with unresolved D. Trimming left V 0 bases short and J 0 bases short, with 9 bases between. CDR1 and CDR2 from the germline V gene are SNHLY and FYNNEI. This CDR3 spans 16 amino acids. Here the CDR3 DNA reads TGTGCCAGCAGTGAAGCGCACATGAGCTCCTACAATGAGCAGTTCTTC. This gives the protein CASSEAHMSSYNEQFF.